Following are 10 T cell receptor beta chains from one sample sequenced in a study of blood T cell repertoires in COVID-19. This table comes from immunoSEQ multiplex PCR, and its TCRdb copy is limited to in-frame clones, with some not included. The sample holds about 280,000 clones; roughly 85% are singletons and the top ten take approximately 5.1%. The sequencing input was peripheral blood. The receptors originated from a man aged 50-60 years with active or convalescent COVID-19.

The chain recombines TRBV30 with TRBJ2-2, with no clear D. CDR3 length: 14 amino acids. Looked up from germline, CDR1 is GTSNPN and CDR2 is SVGIG (reference sequence). The V and J ends lost 3 bases and 3 bases respectively, with 11 bases between them. CDR3: CAWRGSGYTGELFF. The CDR3 DNA follows: TGTGCCTGGAGAGGATCAGGCTACACCGGGGAGCTGTTTTTT. Full variable domain (rest looked up from reference TRBV30 and TRBJ2-2): SQTIHQWPATLVQPVGSPLSLECTVEGTSNPNLYWYRQAAGRGLQLLFYSVGIGQISSEVPQNLSASRPQDRQFILSSKKLLLSDSGFYLCAWRGSGYTGELFFGEGSRLTVL.

In DNA, the CDR3 is TGTGCCAGCAGTAAGGCAGGGTCTGCCCACGAGCAGTACTTC. Protein sequence: CASSKAGSAHEQYF. This chain links TRBV2 with TRBJ2-7; TRBD1 might be the D (5 bases). Looked up from germline, CDR1 is SNHLY and CDR2 is FYNNEI. V was trimmed by 5 bases and J by 5 bases, leaving 16 bases between them. The CDR3 totals 14 residues.

The chain links TRBV2 to TRBJ1-5, with unresolved D. CDR1 and CDR2 (germline): SNHLY, FYNNEI. Trimming took 8 bases from V and 1 from J, leaving 12 bases between them. There are 14 residues in the CDR3. The CDR3 nucleotides are TGTGCCAGCCGGACTGCGACCAGCAATCAGCCCCAGCATTTT. It specifies CASRTATSNQPQHF.

In nucleotides, the CDR3 is TGTGCCACCAGTGATGTGGGCGGGGAACAACGGTACTTC. The encoded protein is CATSDVGGEQRYF. This chain joins TRBV24-1 and TRBJ2-7; perhaps TRBD2 as D (6 bases). The CDR3 sequence is 13 residues long. V was pared by 3 bases and J by 12 bases, with 17 bases between. Germline CDR1 reads KGHDR; CDR2 reads SFDVKD.

The rearrangement joins TRBV27 to TRBJ2-1; 13 bases map to TRBD2. The length of the CDR3 is 16 residues. The germline V gene has CDR1 MNHEY and CDR2 SMNVEV (reference sequence). The J segment lost 8 bases and the V segment lost 3 bases, leaving 7 bases of the junction unmatched. The CDR3 region is CASSFQSTSGRHEQFF. Here the CDR3 DNA reads TGTGCCAGCAGTTTTCAGTCGACTAGCGGGAGGCATGAGCAGTTCTTC.

CDR3 protein: CASSLASGLNEQYF. The DNA for the CDR3 is TGTGCCAGCAGCTTAGCTAGCGGGCTGAACGAGCAGTACTTC. This chain joins TRBV7-9 and TRBJ2-7, with TRBD2 matching over 7 bases. Per the germline V gene, CDR1 is SEHNR and CDR2 is FQNEAQ (reference sequence). This CDR3 is built from 14 residues. Losses at the gene ends were 0 bases for V and 5 bases for J; bases not matched to a gene: 4.

The rearrangement joins TRBV9 to TRBJ2-6, with D unclear. CDR1 is SGDLS and CDR2 is YYNGEE in the germline V gene. The CDR3 sequence is 16 residues long. Between the trimmed V and J ends, which lost 3 bases and 2 bases, there was a span of 12 bases. The chain's CDR3 is CASSAGAETGANVLTF. In DNA form, the CDR3 reads TGTGCCAGCAGCGCCGGAGCTGAAACTGGGGCCAACGTCCTGACTTTC.

This clone came up once. This chain uses TRBV7-9 with TRBJ1-1; D is possibly TRBD1 (6 bases). This CDR3 contains 12 residues. The germline gives CDR1 SEHNR, CDR2 FQNEAQ (reference sequence). Trimming left V 7 bases short and J 4 bases short, with 10 bases between. The DNA for the CDR3 is TGTGCCAGCACCCAACAGGGCACTGAAGCTTTCTTT. Translating it yields CASTQQGTEAFF.

For the CDR3, the DNA is TGTGCTAGTGGTTTTACTGCGGGAGGCCGTTACGAGCAGTACTTC. Translating gives CASGFTAGGRYEQYF. The J gene is TRBJ2-7, the V gene TRBV12-5; 8 nucleotides agree with TRBD2. The CDR3 contains 15 residues. CDR1 and CDR2 (germline): LGHNT, FRNRAP. Trimming at V came to 3 bases and at J to 4 bases, leaving 8 bases not matched to a gene.

The rearrangement joins TRBV3-1 (or the pseudogene TRBV3-2) to TRBJ1-4; D remains ambiguous. Germline loops: CDR1 LGHDT, CDR2 YNNKEL (reference sequence). The CDR3 spans 15 residues. The V end lost 5 bases, the J end lost 7 bases, and 17 bases lay between the germline ends. This chain's CDR3 is CASSNQGAGREKLFF. The CDR3 DNA reads as TGTGCCAGCAGCAACCAAGGCGCGGGTCGTGAAAAACTGTTTTTT.